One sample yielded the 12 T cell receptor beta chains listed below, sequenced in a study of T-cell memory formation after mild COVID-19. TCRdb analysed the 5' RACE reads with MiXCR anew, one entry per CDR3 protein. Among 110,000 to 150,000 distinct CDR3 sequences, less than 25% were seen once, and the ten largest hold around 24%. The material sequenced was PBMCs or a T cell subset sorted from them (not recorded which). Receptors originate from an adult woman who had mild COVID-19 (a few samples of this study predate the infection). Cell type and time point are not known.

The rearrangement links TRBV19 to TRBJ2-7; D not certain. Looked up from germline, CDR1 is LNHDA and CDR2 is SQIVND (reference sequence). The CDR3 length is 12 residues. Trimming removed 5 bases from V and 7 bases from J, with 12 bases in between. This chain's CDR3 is CASSPHEREQYF. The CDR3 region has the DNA TGTGCCAGTAGTCCCCATGAGAGGGAGCAGTACTTC.

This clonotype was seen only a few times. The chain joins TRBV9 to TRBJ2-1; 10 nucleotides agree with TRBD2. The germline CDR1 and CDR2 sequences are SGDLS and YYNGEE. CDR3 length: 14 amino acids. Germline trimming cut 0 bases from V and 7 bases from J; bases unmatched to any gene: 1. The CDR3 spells CASSVEAGGNEQFF. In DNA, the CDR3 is TGTGCCAGCAGCGTAGAAGCGGGAGGGAATGAGCAGTTCTTC.

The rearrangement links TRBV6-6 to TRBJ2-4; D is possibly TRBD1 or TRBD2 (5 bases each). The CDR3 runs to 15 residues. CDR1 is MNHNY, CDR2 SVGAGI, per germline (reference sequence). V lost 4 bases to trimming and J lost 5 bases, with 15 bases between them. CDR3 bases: TGTGCCAGCAGTTCCCGGGACGGTTATGAAAACATTCAGTACTTC. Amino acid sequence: CASSSRDGYENIQYF.

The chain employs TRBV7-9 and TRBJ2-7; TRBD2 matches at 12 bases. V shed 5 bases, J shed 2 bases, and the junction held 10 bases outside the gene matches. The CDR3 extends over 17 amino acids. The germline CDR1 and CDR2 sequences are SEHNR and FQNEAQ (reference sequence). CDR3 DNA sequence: TGTGCCAGCAGCCCGTATACCGGGACTAGCGGGCCCTACGAGCAGTACTTC. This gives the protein CASSPYTGTSGPYEQYF. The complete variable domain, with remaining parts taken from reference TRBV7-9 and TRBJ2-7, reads DTGVSQNPRHKITKRGQNVTFRCDPISEHNRLYWYRQTLGQGPEFLTYFQNEAQLEKSRLLSDRFSAERPKGSFSTLEIQRTEQGDSAMYLCASSPYTGTSGPYEQYFGPGTRLTVT.

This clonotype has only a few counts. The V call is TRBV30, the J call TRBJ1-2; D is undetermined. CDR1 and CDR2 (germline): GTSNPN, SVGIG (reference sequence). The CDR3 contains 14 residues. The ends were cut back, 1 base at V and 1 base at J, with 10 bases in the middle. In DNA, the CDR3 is TGTGCCTGGAGTGGACAACCTAATAACTATGGCTACACCTTC. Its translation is CAWSGQPNNYGYTF.

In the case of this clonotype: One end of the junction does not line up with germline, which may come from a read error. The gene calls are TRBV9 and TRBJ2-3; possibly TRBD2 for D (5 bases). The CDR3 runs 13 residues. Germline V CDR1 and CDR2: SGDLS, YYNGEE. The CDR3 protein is CASSPRSEGTKYF. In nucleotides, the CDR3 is TGTGCCAGCAGTCCAAGGTCCGAGGGTACGAAGTATTTT. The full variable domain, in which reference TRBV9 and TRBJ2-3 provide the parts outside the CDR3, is DSGVTQTPKHLITATGQRVTLRCSPRSGDLSVYWYQQSLDQGLQFLIQYYNGEERAKGNILERFSAQQFPDLHSELNLSSLELGDSALYFCASSPRSEGTKYFGPGTRLTVL.

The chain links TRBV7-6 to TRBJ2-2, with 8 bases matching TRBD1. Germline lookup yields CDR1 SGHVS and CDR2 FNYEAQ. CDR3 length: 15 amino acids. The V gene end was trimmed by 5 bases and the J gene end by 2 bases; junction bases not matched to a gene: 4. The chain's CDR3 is CASSPTGANTGELFF. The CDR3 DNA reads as TGTGCCAGCAGCCCGACAGGGGCCAACACCGGGGAGCTGTTTTTT.

The DNA for the CDR3 is TGTGCCAGCGGCGAGACTTACGAGCAGTACTTC. It specifies CASGETYEQYF. This sequence joins TRBV12-3 or TRBV12-4 and TRBJ2-7; unclear D gene. The CDR3 runs 11 residues. V was trimmed by 8 bases and J by 4 bases, leaving 9 bases between them.

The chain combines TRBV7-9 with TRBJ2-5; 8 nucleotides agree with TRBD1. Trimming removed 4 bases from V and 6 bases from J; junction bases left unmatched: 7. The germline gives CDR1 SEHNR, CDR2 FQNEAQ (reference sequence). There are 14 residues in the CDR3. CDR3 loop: CASSSAGGGKTQYF. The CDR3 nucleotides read TGTGCCAGCAGCTCAGCAGGGGGCGGGAAGACCCAGTACTTC.

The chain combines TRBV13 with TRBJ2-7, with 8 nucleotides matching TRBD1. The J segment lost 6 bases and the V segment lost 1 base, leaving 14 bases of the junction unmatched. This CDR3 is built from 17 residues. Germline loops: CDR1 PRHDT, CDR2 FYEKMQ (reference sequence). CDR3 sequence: CASSLVGTGPGLPEQYF. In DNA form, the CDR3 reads TGTGCCAGCAGCTTAGTCGGGACAGGCCCAGGCCTCCCCGAGCAGTACTTC.

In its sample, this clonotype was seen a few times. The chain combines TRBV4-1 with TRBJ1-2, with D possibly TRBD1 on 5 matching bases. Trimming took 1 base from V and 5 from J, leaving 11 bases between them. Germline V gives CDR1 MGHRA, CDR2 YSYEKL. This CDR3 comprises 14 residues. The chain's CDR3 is CASSQVGPSYGYTF. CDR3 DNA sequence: TGCGCCAGCAGCCAAGTGGGGCCTTCATATGGCTACACCTTC.

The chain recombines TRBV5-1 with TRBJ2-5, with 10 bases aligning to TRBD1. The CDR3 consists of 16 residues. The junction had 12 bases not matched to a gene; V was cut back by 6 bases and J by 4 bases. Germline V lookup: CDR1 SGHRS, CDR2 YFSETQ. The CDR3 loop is CASTDRARTGGETQYF. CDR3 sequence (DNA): TGCGCCAGCACCGATAGAGCCAGGACAGGGGGAGAGACCCAGTACTTC. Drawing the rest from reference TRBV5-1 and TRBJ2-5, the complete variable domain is KAGVTQTPRYLIKTRGQQVTLSCSPISGHRSVSWYQQTPGQGLQFLFEYFSETQRNKGNFPGRFSGRQFSNSRSEMNVSTLELGDSALYLCASTDRARTGGETQYFGPGTRLLVL.